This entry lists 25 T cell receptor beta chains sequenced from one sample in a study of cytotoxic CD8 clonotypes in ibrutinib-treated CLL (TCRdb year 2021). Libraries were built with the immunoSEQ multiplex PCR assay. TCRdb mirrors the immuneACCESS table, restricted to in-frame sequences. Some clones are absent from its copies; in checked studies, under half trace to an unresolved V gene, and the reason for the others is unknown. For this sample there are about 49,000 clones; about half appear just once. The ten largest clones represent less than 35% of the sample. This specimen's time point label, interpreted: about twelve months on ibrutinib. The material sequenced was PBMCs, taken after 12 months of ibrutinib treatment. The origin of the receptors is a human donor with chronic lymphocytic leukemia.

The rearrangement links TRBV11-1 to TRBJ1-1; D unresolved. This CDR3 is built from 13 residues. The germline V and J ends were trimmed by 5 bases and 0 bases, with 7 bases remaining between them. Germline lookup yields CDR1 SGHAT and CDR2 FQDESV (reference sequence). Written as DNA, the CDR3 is TGTGCCAGCAGCCTCACCTTGAACACTGAAGCTTTCTTT. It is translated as CASSLTLNTEAFF.

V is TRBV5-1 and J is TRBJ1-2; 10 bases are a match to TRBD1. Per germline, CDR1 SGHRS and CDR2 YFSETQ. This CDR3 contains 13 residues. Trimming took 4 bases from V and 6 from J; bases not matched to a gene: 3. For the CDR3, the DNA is TGCGCCAGCAGCCCCGGGACAGGGGATGGCTACACCTTC. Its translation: CASSPGTGDGYTF.

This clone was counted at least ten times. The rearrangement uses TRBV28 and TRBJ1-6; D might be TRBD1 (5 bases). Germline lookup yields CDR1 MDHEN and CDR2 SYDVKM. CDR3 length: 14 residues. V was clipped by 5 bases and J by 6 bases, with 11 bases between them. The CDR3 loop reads CASSDRGGNSPLHF. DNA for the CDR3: TGTGCCAGCAGTGACCGGGGCGGTAATTCACCCCTCCACTTT.

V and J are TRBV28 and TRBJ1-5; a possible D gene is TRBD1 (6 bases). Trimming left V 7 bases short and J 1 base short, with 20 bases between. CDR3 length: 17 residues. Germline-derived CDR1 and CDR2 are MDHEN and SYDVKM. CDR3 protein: CASNTGLGYQSNQPQHF. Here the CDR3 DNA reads TGTGCCAGCAACACAGGGTTAGGGTACCAAAGCAATCAGCCCCAGCATTTT.

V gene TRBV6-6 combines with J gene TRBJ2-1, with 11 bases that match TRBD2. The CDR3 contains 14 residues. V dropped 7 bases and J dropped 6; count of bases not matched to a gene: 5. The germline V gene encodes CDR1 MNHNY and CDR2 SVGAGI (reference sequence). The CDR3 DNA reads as TGTGCCAGCACCGGGACTAGCGGATCCAATGAGCAGTTCTTC. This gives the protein CASTGTSGSNEQFF.

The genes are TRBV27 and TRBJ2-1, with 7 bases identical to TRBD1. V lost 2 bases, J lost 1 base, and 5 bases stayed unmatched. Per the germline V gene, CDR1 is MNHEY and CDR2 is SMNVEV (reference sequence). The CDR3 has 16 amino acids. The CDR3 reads CASSLGTGVSYNEQFF. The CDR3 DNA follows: TGTGCCAGCAGTTTAGGCACAGGGGTATCCTACAATGAGCAGTTCTTC.

CDR3 residues: CASSQDRGETQYF. DNA for the CDR3: TGCGCCAGCAGTCAAGACAGGGGCGAGACCCAGTACTTC. The V call is TRBV23-1, the J call TRBJ2-5; 8 bases agree with TRBD1. TRBV23-1 is an ORF for which the function is uncertain. V gave up 2 bases and J gave up 5 bases; unmatched junction bases: 1. The CDR3 totals 13 residues.

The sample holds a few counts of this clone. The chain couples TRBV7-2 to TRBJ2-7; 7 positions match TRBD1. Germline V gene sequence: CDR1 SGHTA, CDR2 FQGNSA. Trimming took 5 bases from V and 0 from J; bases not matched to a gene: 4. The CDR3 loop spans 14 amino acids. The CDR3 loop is CASSRTGSSYEQYF. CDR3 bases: TGTGCCAGCAGCCGGACAGGAAGCTCCTACGAGCAGTACTTC.

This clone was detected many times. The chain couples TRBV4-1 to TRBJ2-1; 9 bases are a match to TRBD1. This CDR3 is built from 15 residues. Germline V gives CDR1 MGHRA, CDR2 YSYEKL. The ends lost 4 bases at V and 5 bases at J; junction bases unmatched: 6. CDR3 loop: CASSLRRTGDNEQFF. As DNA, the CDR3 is TGCGCCAGCAGCCTACGCCGGACAGGGGACAATGAGCAGTTCTTC.

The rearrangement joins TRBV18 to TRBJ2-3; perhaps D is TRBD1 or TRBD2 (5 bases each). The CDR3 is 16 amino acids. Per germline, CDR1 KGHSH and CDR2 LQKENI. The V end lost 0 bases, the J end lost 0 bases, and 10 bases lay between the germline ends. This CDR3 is CASSPPKRGSTDTQYF. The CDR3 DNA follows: TGTGCCAGCTCACCACCGAAGAGGGGTAGCACAGATACGCAGTATTTT.

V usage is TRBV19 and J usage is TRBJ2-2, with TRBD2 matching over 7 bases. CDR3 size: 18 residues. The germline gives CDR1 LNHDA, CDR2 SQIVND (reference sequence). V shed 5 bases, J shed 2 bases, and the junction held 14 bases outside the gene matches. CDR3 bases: TGTGCCAGTAGTCCCCCCCTTGCTAGCGGACTAAACACCGGGGAGCTGTTTTTT. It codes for CASSPPLASGLNTGELFF.

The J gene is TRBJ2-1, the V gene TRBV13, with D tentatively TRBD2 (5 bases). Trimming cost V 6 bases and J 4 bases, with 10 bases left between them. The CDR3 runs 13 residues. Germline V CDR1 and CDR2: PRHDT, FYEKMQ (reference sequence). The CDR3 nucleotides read TGTGCCAGCAGGCTTGGACTTTACAATGAGCAGTTCTTC. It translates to CASRLGLYNEQFF.

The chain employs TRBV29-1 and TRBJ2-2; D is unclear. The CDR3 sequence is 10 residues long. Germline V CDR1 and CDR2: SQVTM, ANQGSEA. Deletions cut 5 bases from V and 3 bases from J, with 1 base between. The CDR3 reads CSVYTGELFF. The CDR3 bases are TGCAGCGTTTACACCGGGGAGCTGTTTTTT.

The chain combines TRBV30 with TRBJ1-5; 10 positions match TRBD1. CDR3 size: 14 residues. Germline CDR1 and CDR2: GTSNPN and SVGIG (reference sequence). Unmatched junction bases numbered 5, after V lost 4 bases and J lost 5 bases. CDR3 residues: CAWNPDRGDQPQHF. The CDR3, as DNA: TGTGCCTGGAACCCGGACAGGGGGGATCAGCCCCAGCATTTT.

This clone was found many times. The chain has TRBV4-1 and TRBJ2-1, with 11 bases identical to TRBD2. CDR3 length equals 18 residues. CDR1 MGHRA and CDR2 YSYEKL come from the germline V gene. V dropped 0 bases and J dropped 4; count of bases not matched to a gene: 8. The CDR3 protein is CASSQEGLSGRVYNEQFF. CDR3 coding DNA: TGCGCCAGCAGCCAAGAGGGCCTTAGCGGGAGGGTTTACAATGAGCAGTTCTTC.

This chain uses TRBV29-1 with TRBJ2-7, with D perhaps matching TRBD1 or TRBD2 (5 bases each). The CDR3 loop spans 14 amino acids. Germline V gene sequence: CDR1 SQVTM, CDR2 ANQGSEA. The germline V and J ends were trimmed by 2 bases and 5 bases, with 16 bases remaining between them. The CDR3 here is CSVEIGRGVHEQYF. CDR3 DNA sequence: TGCAGCGTTGAAATAGGTAGGGGAGTCCACGAGCAGTACTTC.

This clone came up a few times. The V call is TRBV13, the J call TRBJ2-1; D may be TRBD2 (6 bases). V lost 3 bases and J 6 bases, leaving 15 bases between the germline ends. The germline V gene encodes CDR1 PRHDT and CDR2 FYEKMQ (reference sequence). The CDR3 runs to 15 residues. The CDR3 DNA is TGTGCCAGCAGCTTCACCCATGGACTACCCAATGAGCAGTTCTTC. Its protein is CASSFTHGLPNEQFF. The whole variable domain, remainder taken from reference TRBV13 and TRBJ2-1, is AAGVIQSPRHLIKEKRETATLKCYPIPRHDTVYWYQQGPGQDPQFLISFYEKMQSDKGSIPDRFSAQQFSDYHSELNMSSLELGDSALYFCASSFTHGLPNEQFFGPGTRLTVL.

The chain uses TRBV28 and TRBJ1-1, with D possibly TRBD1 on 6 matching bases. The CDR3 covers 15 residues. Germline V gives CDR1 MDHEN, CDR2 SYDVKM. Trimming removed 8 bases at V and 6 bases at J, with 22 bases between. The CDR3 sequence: CASFTLRGRDPEAFF. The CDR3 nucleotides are TGTGCCAGCTTTACCCTGAGGGGGAGGGACCCTGAAGCTTTCTTT.

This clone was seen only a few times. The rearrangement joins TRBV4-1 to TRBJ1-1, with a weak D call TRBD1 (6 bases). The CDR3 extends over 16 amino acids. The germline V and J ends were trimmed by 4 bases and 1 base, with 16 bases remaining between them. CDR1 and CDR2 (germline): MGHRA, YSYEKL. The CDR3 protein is CASSPYRSGENTEAFF. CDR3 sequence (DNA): TGCGCCAGCAGCCCCTATAGGTCAGGGGAGAACACTGAAGCTTTCTTT.

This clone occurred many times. The CDR3 is CAWSPLKVRGWGYF. The CDR3 bases are TGTGCCTGGAGTCCCCTTAAGGTCCGGGGGTGGGGGTACTTC. The genes are TRBV30 and TRBJ2-7; D possibly corresponds to TRBD2 (6 bases). Germline-derived CDR1 and CDR2 are GTSNPN and SVGIG (reference sequence). The V and J ends lost 2 bases and 12 bases respectively, with 23 bases between them. The CDR3 covers 14 residues.

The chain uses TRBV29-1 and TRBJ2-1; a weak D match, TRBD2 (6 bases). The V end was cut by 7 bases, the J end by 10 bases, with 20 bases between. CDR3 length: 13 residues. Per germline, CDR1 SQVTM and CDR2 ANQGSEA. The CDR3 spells CSAIRGGREEQFF. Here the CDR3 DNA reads TGCAGCGCTATCCGGGGAGGCCGGGAAGAGCAGTTCTTC.

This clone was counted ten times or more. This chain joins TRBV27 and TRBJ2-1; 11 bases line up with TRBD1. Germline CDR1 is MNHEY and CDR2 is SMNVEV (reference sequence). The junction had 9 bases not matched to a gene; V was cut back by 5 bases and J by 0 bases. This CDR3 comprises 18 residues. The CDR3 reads CASSTAWTGGASYNEQFF. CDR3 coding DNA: TGTGCCAGCAGTACCGCATGGACAGGGGGCGCCTCCTACAATGAGCAGTTCTTC.

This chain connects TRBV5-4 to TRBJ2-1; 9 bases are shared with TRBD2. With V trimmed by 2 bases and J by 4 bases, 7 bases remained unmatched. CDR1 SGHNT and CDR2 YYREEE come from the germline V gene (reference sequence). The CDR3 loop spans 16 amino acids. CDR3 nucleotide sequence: TGTGCCAGCAGCTTTCCCCGACTAGCGGCTTACAATGAGCAGTTCTTC. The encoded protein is CASSFPRLAAYNEQFF.

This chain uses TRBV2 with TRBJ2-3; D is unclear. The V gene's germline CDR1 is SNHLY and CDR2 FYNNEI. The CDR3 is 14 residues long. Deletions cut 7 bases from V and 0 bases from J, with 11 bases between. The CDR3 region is CASTPEFSTDTQYF. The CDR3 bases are TGTGCCAGCACCCCGGAGTTTAGCACAGATACGCAGTATTTT.

The CDR3 DNA sequence: TGCGCCAGCAGCCCAGGGACTAGCAGTCAAACAGATACGCAGTATTTT. Translated, it gives CASSPGTSSQTDTQYF. The genes are TRBV5-1 and TRBJ2-3; the match to TRBD2 covers 9 bases. CDR3 length: 16 amino acids. With 4 bases clipped from V and 3 bases from J, the junction kept 9 bases outside the gene matches. Per germline, CDR1 SGHRS and CDR2 YFSETQ.